This T cell receptor (beta chain) was profiled in a study of blood T cell repertoires in COVID-19. Assay: immunoSEQ multiplex PCR; the TCRdb copy retains only in-frame clones and omits some. In the table there are tens of thousands of clones, 80% to 95% of which are singletons. Germline CDR1 and CDR2: MDHEN and SYDVKM. V lost 6 bases, J lost 4 bases, and 13 bases lay in between. CDR3 size: 14 residues. The chain has TRBV28 and TRBJ1-3; D is perhaps TRBD1 (6 bases). The origin of this receptor is a man in his fifties or sixties with COVID-19, enrolled during active disease. Material for sequencing was peripheral blood. Here the CDR3 DNA reads TGTGCCAGCAGCCCGACAGGCGTCGGAAACACCATATATTTT. This translates into CASSPTGVGNTIYF.